This TCR beta chain is drawn from a study of lymphopenia after photon versus proton radiotherapy (dated by TCRdb to between 2018 and 2021). Some background on the complete study: Photon and proton radiation therapy were compared by the study for their immunological effects in patients with gastrointestinal tumors who developed high-grade lymphopenia. The cohort included about 18 patients with gastrointestinal tumors who developed lymphopenia after receiving either photon or proton therapy. The goal of the study was to characterize the differences between the two radiation modalities in how they affect the immune system.

About this clone: Which antigen it targets is not known. The record has no base qualities; no much larger clone is one base away.

Libraries were constructed by the immunoSEQ multiplex PCR assay. Deep sequencing of rearranged TCR beta loci, alongside multiparametric flow cytometry, was used to profile T cell repertoires. The table was pulled from immuneACCESS by TCRdb, which kept in-frame rearrangements only. Such tables lose some clones; where checked, under half of the loss comes from unresolved V genes, and the rest has no known cause. The sample yields about 26,000 clones; roughly four fifths were counted once. The ten largest clones capture 3% to 4.5% of the sample. What the study reported, not specific to this receptor: After the lymphocyte count nadir, repertoires from photon-treated patients showed oligoclonal expansion, particularly of CD8+ Temra cells, and this expansion drove the decline in diversity. The authors looked at the survival association only in patients who died, and they framed better survival with proton therapy as a possibility rather than a demonstrated result. Relative stability during treatment was observed in proton-treated patients, whereas loss of naive T cells and TCR diversity and gain of effector/memory populations were observed in photon-treated patients. Across the cohort, a larger post-nadir drop in TCR diversity was inversely correlated with overall survival time among patients who died.

The germline V and J ends show losses of 1 base and 3 bases respectively, and no gene match explains 16 bases of the junction. From the cysteine through the phenylalanine, the CDR3 covers 21 amino acids. The only DNA kept is the CDR3, 63 bases in frame from the first base. CDR1 is given as SGHDN and CDR2 as FVKESK, both from the germline V gene. The source was peripheral blood, collected from a patient treated with photon-based radiotherapy. The clonotype originates from a woman aged 50 to 65 with pancreatic cancer. The V and J genes are TRBV14 and TRBJ2-1; TRBD2 lines up with 12 middle nucleotides. The sequenced DNA is TGTGCCAGCAGCCAAGTACTTCACCTAGCGGGAGGGGGGGCCATCTACAATGAGCAGTTCTTC. The translation is CASSQVLHLAGGGAIYNEQFF.